This passage covers 20 T cell receptor beta chains from one sample sequenced in a study of tumor-infiltrating lymphocytes in primary liver carcinoma. A primer matching the constant region was used to make TCR beta cDNA from approximately 0.45 ug of total RNA. Amplification in three nested multiplex PCR rounds with slightly modified ARM-PCR gave rise to TCR beta libraries. The first two PCR rounds used TRBV1-TRBV30 forward primers with a C-beta reverse primer, about 10 cycles each. One entry per CDR3 protein, called by TCRdb with MiXCR from the multiplex PCR reads. The repertoire has about 320,000 distinct CDR3 sequences, over 55% of them found once; the top ten carry roughly 9%. Blood RNA was derived from unsorted whole blood, and germline DNA was extracted too. Sequencing input: peripheral blood. These receptors came from a man in his forties or fifties with primary liver carcinoma and hepatitis B virus infection.

Comments on this clonotype: Being one base from a much bigger clone, this may be a read error. The chain links TRBV6-6 to TRBJ2-1, with no clear D. Looked up from germline, CDR1 is MNHNY and CDR2 is SVGAGI (reference sequence). This CDR3 is built from 11 residues. The CDR3 sequence: CASSQLTLPLF. In nucleotides, the CDR3 is TGTGCCAGCAGTCAGCTAACCCTCCCCCTCTTC.

In regard to this clonotype: Just one base apart from a much larger clone, this may be a read error. The V and J genes are TRBV6-2 or TRBV6-3 and TRBJ2-1; 7 positions agree with TRBD1. The CDR3 extends over 16 amino acids. Germline values: CDR1 MNHEY, CDR2 SVGEGT. V was clipped by 4 bases and J by 0 bases; unmatched bases: 6. Here the CDR3 reads CASSFPDRSSYNEQFF. CDR3 sequence (DNA): TGTGCCAGCAGTTTCCCGGACAGGAGCTCCTACAATGAGCAGTTCTTC.

A word on this clonotype: Given a much more abundant clone one base away, this may be a read error. This chain uses TRBV6-5 with TRBJ1-5; a possible D gene is TRBD1 (6 bases). Germline V gene lookup returns CDR1 MNHEY and CDR2 SVGAGI. This CDR3 contains 15 residues. The CDR3 spells CASTYGAQGNQPQHF. CDR3 in DNA: TGTGCCAGCACTTACGGAGCTCAGGGGAATCAGCCCCAGCATTTT.

About this clonotype: A clone one base away is much larger, so this may be a read error. This chain joins TRBV6-2 or TRBV6-3 and TRBJ2-7; no firm D call. Germline-derived CDR1 and CDR2 are MNHEY and SVGEGT. There are 14 residues in the CDR3. The CDR3 nucleotides read TGTGCCAGCAAATTGACGGCCTTATCCTACGAGCACTACTTC. Protein sequence: CASKLTALSYEHYF.

A note on this clonotype: One end of the junction varies from germline; a read error may be responsible. The CDR3 DNA sequence: TGTGCCAGCAGACCGACAGGGACAACTCAAGAGACCCAGTACTTT. Its translation is CASRPTGTTQETQYF. The chain employs TRBV6-5 and TRBJ2-5; 7 bases are a match to TRBD1. The CDR3 is 15 residues long. The germline CDR1 and CDR2 sequences are MNHEY and SVGAGI.

V gene TRBV2 combines with J gene TRBJ2-7; 7 bases are shared with TRBD2. Losses at the gene ends were 11 bases for V and 6 bases for J; bases not matched to a gene: 7. Germline values: CDR1 SNHLY, CDR2 FYNNEI. This CDR3 is 11 amino acids long. CDR3 coding DNA: TGTGCCGGGGGACTATACTTCGAGCAGTACTTC. Protein product: CAGGLYFEQYF.

The V gene is TRBV2, the J gene TRBJ1-4; no reliable D call. CDR3 length equals 12 residues. Trimming left V 5 bases short and J 5 bases short, with 6 bases between. The germline CDR1 and CDR2 sequences are SNHLY and FYNNEI. The CDR3 nucleotides are TGTGCCAGCAGTCGGGAAAATGAAAAACTGTTTTTT. Protein sequence: CASSRENEKLFF.

As for this clonotype: A much more abundant neighbour one base away suggests this may be a read error. The conserved phenylalanine or tryptophan normally closing the CDR3 is absent here, so this likely arose from a read error. V gene TRBV29-1 combines with J gene TRBJ2-7; 10 bases fit TRBD1. CDR1 and CDR2 from the germline V gene are SQVTM and ANQGSEA. V lost 5 bases, J lost 3 bases, and 7 bases stayed unmatched. CDR3 size: 14 residues. The CDR3 DNA reads TGCAGCGTTAGACCGGGACAGGGGAGCTACGAGCAGTACCTC. This sequence encodes CSVRPGQGSYEQYL.

For this clonotype: Its ends do not fully match the called genes, so a read error is possible. This sequence joins TRBV10-3 and TRBJ1-1; D is ambiguous. The CDR3 is made up of 15 amino acids. Per the germline V gene, CDR1 is ENHRY and CDR2 is SYGVKD. The CDR3 nucleotides read TGTGCCATCAGTGAGTCCCGTGGTGGGAACACTGAAGTTTTCTTT. Its protein is CAISESRGGNTEVFF.

This clonotype has a count of ten or more. The chain is built from TRBV12-3 or TRBV12-4 and TRBJ2-3, with 9 bases fitting TRBD2. This CDR3 is 17 amino acids long. With 3 bases clipped from V and 4 bases from J, the junction kept 11 bases outside the gene matches. The CDR3 coding sequence is TGTGCCAGCAGTTTTCTTTTGCCTAGCGGGATCCCAGATACGCAGTATTTT. Its translation: CASSFLLPSGIPDTQYF.

The genes are TRBV6-5 and TRBJ2-1; TRBD2 aligns across 7 bases. CDR3 length equals 13 residues. Germline V gene lookup returns CDR1 MNHEY and CDR2 SVGAGI. With V trimmed by 11 bases and J by 4 bases, 8 bases remained unmatched. The CDR3 DNA is TGTGCCTGCTCGCGGGAGCTGTACAATGAGCAGTTCTTC. Its translation: CACSRELYNEQFF.

About this clonotype itself: This likely comes from a read error, as the CDR3 has no conserved phenylalanine or tryptophan at its end. This chain connects TRBV6-5 to TRBJ2-7; tentatively, D is TRBD1 or TRBD2 (5 bases each). CDR1 is MNHEY and CDR2 is SVGAGI in the germline V gene. The CDR3 contains 13 residues. Trimming shortened V by 6 bases and J by 6 bases, and 15 bases separated the two germline ends. This chain's CDR3 is CASRDIGTFEQYI. CDR3 DNA sequence: TGTGCCAGCAGGGACATAGGGACCTTCGAGCAGTACATC.

The chain uses TRBV6-2 or TRBV6-3 and TRBJ1-1; D is uncertain. Germline CDR1 and CDR2: MNHEY and SVGEGT. This CDR3 is built from 11 residues. V gave up 11 bases and J gave up 4 bases, with 11 bases separating them. The CDR3 coding sequence is TGTGCCGGTACCCCCCGCACTGAAGCTTTCTTT. This encodes CAGTPRTEAFF.

CDR3 DNA: TGCGCCAGCAGCCAAAGCCCTACAGTGGAATCACGCTACGAGCAGTACTTC. Translating gives CASSQSPTVESRYEQYF. This chain links TRBV4-1 with TRBJ2-7; D is ambiguous. V was pared by 2 bases and J by 3 bases, with 20 bases between. CDR1 and CDR2 from the germline V gene are MGHRA and YSYEKL. The CDR3 totals 17 residues.

On this clonotype itself: One end of the junction is discordant with germline, which a read error may explain. The chain is built from TRBV11-1 and TRBJ2-2; D remains ambiguous. The germline CDR1 and CDR2 sequences are SGHAT and FQDESV (reference sequence). This CDR3 is 14 amino acids long. The CDR3, as DNA: TGTGCCAGCAGCCGAGATGCGAACACCGGTGAGCTGTTTTTT. Its translation: CASSRDANTGELFF. The whole variable domain, remainder taken from reference TRBV11-1 and TRBJ2-2, is EAEVAQSPRYKITEKSQAVAFWCDPISGHATLYWYRQILGQGPELLVQFQDESVVDDSQLPKDRFSAERLKGVDSTLKIQPAELGDSAMYLCASSRDANTGELFFGEGSRLTVL.

Notes on this clonotype: A single base separates this from a much larger clone, so it may be a read error. Without the conserved terminal phenylalanine or tryptophan, this CDR3 likely stems from a read error. The gene calls are TRBV4-3 and TRBJ2-3; 7 nucleotides line up with TRBD2. Germline CDR1 and CDR2: LGHNA and YSLEER. The CDR3 length is 15 residues. CDR3 in amino acids: CASSRGLGVTDTQYS. The CDR3 coding sequence is TGTGCCAGCAGCCGCGGACTAGGAGTCACAGATACGCAGTATTCT.

Worth noting for this clonotype: Given a much more abundant clone one base away, this may be a read error. V usage is TRBV12-3 or TRBV12-4 and J usage is TRBJ1-5, with no clear D. The CDR3 covers 13 residues. V shed 2 bases and J shed 9 bases, with 11 bases lying between them. For the CDR3, the DNA is TGTGCCAGCAGTTTACGGGAGTATCGGCCCCAGCATTTT. Translated: CASSLREYRPQHF.

The chain employs TRBV11-2 and TRBJ2-7, with a possible D match to TRBD1 (5 bases). V lost 5 bases to trimming and J lost 7 bases, with 18 bases between them. The CDR3 contains 14 residues. Germline V CDR1 and CDR2: SGHAT, FQNNGV. In DNA form, the CDR3 reads TGTGCCAGCAGCACCCCGGGTCGAAAGGGGGAGCAGTACTTC. Residues: CASSTPGRKGEQYF.

At least ten counts were recorded for this clonotype. The rearrangement links TRBV6-5 to TRBJ2-7; 8 bases fit TRBD2. The CDR3 contains 14 residues. Losses at the gene ends were 5 bases for V and 2 bases for J; bases not matched to a gene: 5. Germline V CDR1 and CDR2: MNHEY, SVGAGI. DNA of the CDR3: TGTGCCAGCAGTAGTAGCGGGACGACCTACGAGCAGTACTTC. Amino acid sequence: CASSSSGTTYEQYF.

At least ten counts were recorded for this clonotype. This chain connects TRBV6-2 or TRBV6-3 to TRBJ2-3; D not certain. Trimming took 4 bases from V and 6 from J, leaving 8 bases between them. Germline V CDR1 and CDR2: MNHEY, SVGEGT. This CDR3 has 12 amino acids. For the CDR3, the DNA is TGTGCCAGCAGTTGGACCAAGGATACGCAGTATTTT. Protein sequence: CASSWTKDTQYF.